This T cell receptor (beta chain) appears in the sequencing data of a study of shared clonotypes between healthy human individuals. The wider study: Each donor's CD8 memory used one plate, CD8 naive two, each CD4 subset three.

This clone was detected only once. The antigen remains undetermined. For every subset, genomic DNA was evenly distributed across several immunoSEQ plates. TCRdb keeps only in-frame clones here, not all; method: immunoSEQ multiplex PCR. The sample lists about 110,000 clones, about 67% occurring once. Study conclusions and caveats: The study generally estimated greater richness for naive than memory subsets.

Both CD45RO+ cells and CCR7-negative CD45RA+ TemRA cells were combined to make up CD8 memory. CDR3 size: 15 residues. Germline V gene sequence: CDR1 SGHTS, CDR2 YDEGEE. Trimming removed 4 bases at V and 3 bases at J, with 14 bases between. The sequencing input was memory CD8+ T cells sorted from blood. This sample's subset: CD45RO+ cells pooled with CCR7-negative TemRA cells. The chain combines TRBV5-8 with TRBJ1-3; tentative D call: TRBD1 (6 bases). The clonotype was recovered from a woman between 25 and 40 years old in good health. The CDR3 bases are TGTGCCAGCAGCCCTTGGGGGGCAAGTGGAAACACCATATATTTT. Protein: CASSPWGASGNTIYF.